This T cell receptor (beta chain) was identified in a study of T cell repertoires in cytomegalovirus infection. Background on the study: CMV epitopes that were recently identified and HLA-C-restricted were used alongside well-studied HLA-B-restricted ones.

V was cut by 1 base and J by 4 bases, with 14 bases left in between. The CDR3 extends over 16 amino acids. Per the germline V gene, CDR1 is SGHVS and CDR2 is FQNEAQ. Each CDR3 protein gets one entry after TCRdb re-called the reads with MiXCR. The repertoire holds 450,000 to 600,000 distinct CDR3 sequences, with 30% to 35% as singletons. General study points: Clonotype analysis showed dominance of the ex vivo response by HLA-C-restricted CMV-specific TCR beta clonotypes.

This clonotype has a handful of counts. Its target is unknown. The rearrangement joins TRBV7-8 to TRBJ2-1; no definite D call. The sequence derives from a human donor in good health (CMV status not recorded). Some clones in this sample may be carry-over from other donors' samples. The specimen comprised cultured PBMCs, sampled from culture after CMV antigen stimulation. CDR3 amino acids: CASSLDRPLLYNEQFF. CDR3 DNA sequence: TGTGCCAGCAGCTTAGATCGTCCACTCCTGTACAATGAGCAGTTCTTC.